Listed here are 10 T cell receptor beta chains from one sample, sequenced in a study of identifying expanded T cells in peripheral blood. Sequencing used immunoSEQ multiplex PCR; TCRdb keeps in-frame clones, though not all of them. The sample yields approximately 120,000 clones, approximately 84% seen once. Sequenced: blood. These receptors originate from a person aged 18 to 70 in good health.

This clone was counted between two and nine times. The CDR3 spells CAWSPGRLYGYTF. The DNA of the CDR3 is TGTGCCTGGAGCCCTGGACGGCTTTATGGCTACACCTTC. This chain connects TRBV30 to TRBJ1-2; no definite D call. The CDR3 spans 13 residues. Per germline, CDR1 GTSNPN and CDR2 SVGIG (reference sequence). V was cut by 3 bases and J by 5 bases, with 13 bases left in between.

The chain employs TRBV6-1 and TRBJ1-1; D uncertain. CDR3 length: 14 amino acids. Trimming pared 2 bases from V and 2 bases from J, leaving 9 bases between. Germline V gene data show CDR1 as MNHNS and CDR2 as SASEGT. Here the CDR3 reads CASSEYRDNTEAFF. Here the CDR3 DNA reads TGTGCCAGCAGTGAATATAGAGACAACACTGAAGCTTTCTTT.

V and J are TRBV5-4 and TRBJ1-6; unclear D gene. V shed 0 bases and J shed 7 bases, with 11 bases lying between them. The CDR3 sequence is 15 residues long. Germline CDR1 is SGHNT and CDR2 is YYREEE (reference sequence). Written as DNA, the CDR3 is TGTGCCAGCAGCTTGGCGGTCGGGATGAATTCACCCCTCCACTTT. Its protein product is CASSLAVGMNSPLHF.

The chain couples TRBV13 to TRBJ1-2, with 7 bases fitting TRBD1. J lost 8 bases, V lost 2 bases, and 5 bases had no gene match. The CDR3 extends over 13 amino acids. CDR1 PRHDT and CDR2 FYEKMQ come from the germline V gene (reference sequence). CDR3 sequence (DNA): TGTGCCAGCAGCTTAAAGGGGGCGGGAGGCTACACCTTC. This encodes CASSLKGAGGYTF. Supplemented by reference TRBV13 and TRBJ1-2, the full variable domain reads AAGVIQSPRHLIKEKRETATLKCYPIPRHDTVYWYQQGPGQDPQFLISFYEKMQSDKGSIPDRFSAQQFSDYHSELNMSSLELGDSALYFCASSLKGAGGYTFGSGTRLTVV.

The chain couples TRBV4-3 to TRBJ2-3; TRBD1 or TRBD2 may be the D gene (5 bases each). The germline V gene encodes CDR1 LGHNA and CDR2 YSLEER. Trimming stripped 0 bases from V and 0 bases from J, with 16 bases between. The CDR3 contains 18 residues. DNA for the CDR3: TGCGCCAGCAGCCAAGAGAGGGGTTTTGGGGAAAGCACAGATACGCAGTATTTT. Amino acids: CASSQERGFGESTDTQYF.

The chain carries TRBV27 and TRBJ1-2; TRBD1 is a possible D gene (5 bases). Looked up from germline, CDR1 is MNHEY and CDR2 is SMNVEV (reference sequence). This CDR3 is 14 amino acids long. Between the trimmed V and J ends, which lost 6 bases and 4 bases, there was a span of 15 bases. The CDR3 is CASRADILSYGYTF. CDR3 sequence (DNA): TGTGCCAGCAGGGCGGACATTTTGTCCTATGGCTACACCTTC.

The chain recombines TRBV4-1 with TRBJ1-4, with a possible D match to TRBD1 (6 bases). This CDR3 is built from 18 residues. The V end lost 0 bases, the J end lost 1 base, and 15 bases lay between the germline ends. Germline CDR1 is MGHRA and CDR2 is YSYEKL. The CDR3 bases are TGCGCCAGCAGCCAAGACTCGACAGGCGCCCTAACTAATGAAAAACTGTTTTTT. It specifies CASSQDSTGALTNEKLFF.

This chain links TRBV20-1 with TRBJ1-2, with D maybe TRBD1 (5 bases). The CDR3 spans 11 residues. CDR1 DFQATT and CDR2 SNEGSKA come from the germline V gene (reference sequence). CDR3 DNA: TGCATGACAGTAGCTAACTATGGCTACACCTTC. Translating gives CMTVANYGYTF.

In the case of this clone: This specimen includes other DNA sequences encoding the same CDR3. The CDR3 coding sequence is TGCAGTGCTATGGGAGAGACCCAGTACTTC. Its translation is CSAMGETQYF. The chain employs TRBV20-1 and TRBJ2-5; D gene uncertain. Between the trimmed V and J ends, which lost 4 bases and 4 bases, there was a span of 4 bases. The germline V gene encodes CDR1 DFQATT and CDR2 SNEGSKA (reference sequence). This CDR3 comprises 10 residues.

The chain uses TRBV27 and TRBJ2-7, with TRBD1 matching 8 bases. J lost 2 bases, V lost 6 bases, and 6 bases had no gene match. Germline V lookup: CDR1 MNHEY, CDR2 SMNVEV (reference sequence). CDR3 length equals 14 residues. The CDR3 here is CASRRTGNTYEQYF. CDR3 sequence (DNA): TGTGCCAGCAGGAGGACAGGGAATACCTACGAGCAGTACTTC.